The rows below give T cell receptor beta chains drawn from one sample of a study of T-cell reconstitution after alpha-beta-depleted transplantation in children. TCRdb re-analysed the PCR reads in MiXCR, keeping a single row per CDR3 protein. The sample has around 270,000 distinct CDR3 sequences; over 7% are singletons. Sequencing was performed on peripheral blood, taken 360 days after TCRalphabeta/CD19-depleted stem cell transplant. The origin of the receptors is a female patient aged 2 to 10 who had a stem cell transplant for Fanconi anemia, so the T cells may come from the graft donor. Both conserved end residues are part of each CDR3. A D gene is named only where the DNA matches it firmly. Only part of the rows carry a size: once, few, many, or a class if the clone is expanded.

TRBD1,TRBJ1-2,many,15,TRBV7-9,TGTGCCAGCAGCTTATCTGGGACAGGGGTCGGAGGCTACACCTTC,CASSLSGTGVGGYTF
TRBD1,TRBJ2-5,few,15,TRBV5-1,TGCGCCAGCAGCTCCTTCAGGGACAGGATAGAGACCCAGTACTTC,CASSSFRDRIETQYF
.,TRBJ2-3,.,15,TRBV7-9,TGTGCCAGCAGCTTAGTAGCGGTAAACACAGATACGCAGTATTTT,CASSLVAVNTDTQYF
TRBD1,TRBJ2-7,.,13,TRBV11-2,TGTGCCAGCGGCGTTGGGACAGCCTACGAGCAGTACTTC,CASGVGTAYEQYF
.,TRBJ1-2,many,13,TRBV4-3,TGCGCCAGCAGCCAAGTAAGGGGCGACGGCTACACCTTC,CASSQVRGDGYTF
.,TRBJ2-1,.,12,TRBV6-6,TGTGCCAGCAGTTACGAAGATTTTGAGCAGTTCTTC,CASSYEDFEQFF
TRBD2,TRBJ2-5,few,15,TRBV7-2,TGTGCCAGCAGCTTAGGGTTGGGACTAGCAGAGACCCAGTACTTC,CASSLGLGLAETQYF
.,TRBJ2-1,.,18,TRBV28,TGTGCCAGCAGTTTATATAGGCAGGGGGGGCTATCCTACAATGAGCAGTTCTTC,CASSLYRQGGLSYNEQFF
TRBD1,TRBJ1-1,many,17,TRBV29-1,TGCAGCGTTGCCCCAATTGGACAGGGGGCCTCGAACACTGAAGCTTTCTTT,CSVAPIGQGASNTEAFF
.,TRBJ2-7,few,16,TRBV29-1,TGCAGCGTTGCCCGCCCTAACGAGGGCGTGCTCTACGAGCAGTACTTC,CSVARPNEGVLYEQYF
.,TRBJ1-5,few,15,TRBV20-1,TGCAGTGCTATTAGAACAGCTTATAGCAATCAGCCCCAGCATTTT,CSAIRTAYSNQPQHF
TRBD1,TRBJ1-5,.,16,TRBV7-9,TGTGCCAGCAGCTTAGGACAGGGGGGAGATAGTCAGCCCCAGCATTTT,CASSLGQGGDSQPQHF
.,TRBJ2-1,few,13,TRBV20-1,TGCAGTGCTAGAAGACAGTCTACAAATGAGCAGTTCTTC,CSARRQSTNEQFF
TRBD1,TRBJ1-2,many,16,TRBV10-3,TGTGCCATCAGTTCAGCTACAGGGGGCGATCCGTATGGCTACACCTTC,CAISSATGGDPYGYTF
TRBD1,TRBJ2-7,.,17,TRBV6-1,TGTGCCAGCAGTGAAGCTCCCAGACAGGGACAGGGGTACGAGCAGTACTTC,CASSEAPRQGQGYEQYF